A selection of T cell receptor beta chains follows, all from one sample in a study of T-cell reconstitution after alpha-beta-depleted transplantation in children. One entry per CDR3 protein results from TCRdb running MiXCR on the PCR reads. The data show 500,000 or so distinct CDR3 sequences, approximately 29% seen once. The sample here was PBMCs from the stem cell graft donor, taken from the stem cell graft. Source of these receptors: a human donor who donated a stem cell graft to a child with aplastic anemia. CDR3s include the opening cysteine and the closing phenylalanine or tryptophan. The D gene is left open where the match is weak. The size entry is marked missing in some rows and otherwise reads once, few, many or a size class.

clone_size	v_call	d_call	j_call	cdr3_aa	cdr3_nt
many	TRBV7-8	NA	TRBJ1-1	CASSRGGNTEAFF	TGTGCCAGCAGCCGAGGGGGGAACACTGAAGCTTTCTTT
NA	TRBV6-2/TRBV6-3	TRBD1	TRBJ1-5	CASSYNRGLQPQHF	TGTGCCAGCAGTTACAACAGGGGGCTCCAGCCCCAGCATTTT
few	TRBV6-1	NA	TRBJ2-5	CASRRTMGLGETQYF	TGTGCCAGCAGACGAACTATGGGTTTGGGAGAGACCCAGTACTTC
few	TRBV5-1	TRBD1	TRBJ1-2	CASSSGQVIGYTF	TGCGCCAGCAGCAGTGGACAGGTTATCGGCTACACCTTC
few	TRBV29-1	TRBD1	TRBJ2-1	CSVNRDRGIEQFF	TGCAGCGTGAATCGGGACAGGGGGATTGAGCAGTTCTTC
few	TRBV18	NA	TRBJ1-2	CASSPSGSPEGYGYTF	TGTGCCAGCTCACCATCCGGCAGCCCCGAGGGCTATGGCTACACCTTC
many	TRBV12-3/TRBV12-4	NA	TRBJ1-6	CASRPGSRNSPLHF	TGTGCCAGCAGACCAGGCTCGCGGAATTCACCCCTCCACTTT
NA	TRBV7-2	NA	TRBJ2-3	CASSSLRDTQYF	TGTGCCAGCAGCTCTTTACGGGATACGCAGTATTTT
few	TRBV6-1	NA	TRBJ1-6	CASSPGASISPLHF	TGTGCCAGCAGTCCAGGGGCGTCGATCTCACCCCTCCACTTT
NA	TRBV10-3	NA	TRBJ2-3	CATNLLDTSPQYF	TGTGCCACCAACCTCCTGGACACCTCTCCGCAGTATTTT
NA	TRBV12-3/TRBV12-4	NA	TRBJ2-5	CASSLDDTYQETQYF	TGTGCCAGCAGTTTAGACGACACCTACCAAGAGACCCAGTACTTC
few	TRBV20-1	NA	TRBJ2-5	CSVSGEMYQETQYF	TGCAGTGTCTCGGGGGAGATGTACCAAGAGACCCAGTACTTC
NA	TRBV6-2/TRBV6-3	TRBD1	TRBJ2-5	CASSYPGDREYQETQYF	TGTGCCAGCAGTTACCCCGGGGACAGGGAGTACCAAGAGACCCAGTACTTC
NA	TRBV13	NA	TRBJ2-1	CASSRGGHEQFF	TGTGCCAGCAGCAGGGGGGGCCATGAGCAGTTCTTC
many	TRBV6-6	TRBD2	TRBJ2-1	CASSPEGLDYNEQFF	TGTGCCAGCAGCCCCGAAGGACTAGACTACAATGAGCAGTTCTTC
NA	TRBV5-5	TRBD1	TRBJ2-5	CASSSPDRGETQYF	TGTGCCAGCAGCTCTCCGGACAGGGGAGAGACCCAGTACTTC
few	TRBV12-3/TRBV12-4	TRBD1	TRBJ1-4	CASSSTGGFEKLFF	TGTGCCAGCAGCTCGACAGGGGGATTTGAAAAACTGTTTTTT
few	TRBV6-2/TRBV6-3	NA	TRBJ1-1	CASSYKGLNTEAFF	TGTGCCAGCAGTTACAAGGGGCTGAACACTGAAGCTTTCTTT
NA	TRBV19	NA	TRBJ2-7	CASSITGIYEQYF	TGTGCCAGTAGTATTACGGGGATTTACGAGCAGTACTTC
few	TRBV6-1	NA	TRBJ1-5	CASTIGGKDNQPQHF	TGTGCCAGCACCATAGGGGGTAAGGACAATCAGCCCCAGCATTTT
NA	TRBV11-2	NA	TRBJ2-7	CASSLGPTYEQYF	TGTGCCAGCAGCTTAGGACCAACCTACGAGCAGTACTTC
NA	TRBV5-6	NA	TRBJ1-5	CASSLDRRSNQPQHF	TGTGCCAGCAGCTTGGACAGAAGAAGCAATCAGCCCCAGCATTTT
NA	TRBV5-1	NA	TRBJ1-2	CASSLAGINYGYTF	TGCGCCAGCAGCTTGGCCGGGATTAACTATGGCTACACCTTC
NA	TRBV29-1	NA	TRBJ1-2	CSVEAPGGGYTF	TGCAGCGTTGAAGCCCCCGGGGGCGGCTACACCTTC
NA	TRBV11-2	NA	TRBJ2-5	CASSLDRWTQYF	TGTGCCAGCAGCTTAGACCGGTGGACCCAGTACTTC
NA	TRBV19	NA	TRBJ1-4	CASSPEEQNEKLFF	TGTGCCAGTAGTCCGGAAGAACAGAATGAAAAACTGTTTTTT
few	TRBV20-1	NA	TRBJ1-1	CSARGSYTEAFF	TGCAGTGCTAGAGGCAGTTACACTGAAGCTTTCTTT
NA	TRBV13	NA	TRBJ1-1	CASSPSGQLNTEAFF	TGTGCCAGCAGCCCCTCTGGACAGTTGAACACTGAAGCTTTCTTT
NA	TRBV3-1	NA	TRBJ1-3	CASSRVGNTIYF	TGTGCCAGCAGCAGGGTGGGAAACACCATATATTTT
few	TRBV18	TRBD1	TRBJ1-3	CASSPMTGVGNTIYF	TGTGCCAGCTCACCGATGACAGGGGTTGGAAACACCATATATTTT
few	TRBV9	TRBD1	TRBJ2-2	CASSGAGTGRTGELFF	TGTGCCAGCAGCGGCGCCGGGACAGGGAGAACCGGGGAGCTGTTTTTT
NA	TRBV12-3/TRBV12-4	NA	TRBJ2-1	CASSFRGRALGEQFF	TGTGCCAGCAGTTTTAGGGGGAGGGCCCTAGGGGAGCAGTTCTTC
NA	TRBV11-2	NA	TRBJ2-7	CASSLGRRSGLSTYEQYF	TGTGCCAGCAGCTTGGGCCGCAGGAGCGGGCTTTCCACCTACGAGCAGTACTTC
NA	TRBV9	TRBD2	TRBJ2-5	CASSPQPKLAEKETQYF	TGTGCCAGCAGCCCACAGCCCAAACTAGCGGAAAAAGAGACCCAGTACTTC
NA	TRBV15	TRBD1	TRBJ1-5	CATSNRGDSNQPQHF	TGTGCCACCAGCAACAGGGGAGATAGCAATCAGCCCCAGCATTTT
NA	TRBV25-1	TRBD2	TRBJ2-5	CASSEWGGVGRETQYF	TGTGCCAGCAGTGAATGGGGGGGGGTGGGGCGAGAGACCCAGTACTTC
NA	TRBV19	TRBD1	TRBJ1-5	CASSMVDRVNQPQHF	TGTGCCAGTAGTATGGTTGACAGGGTCAATCAGCCCCAGCATTTT